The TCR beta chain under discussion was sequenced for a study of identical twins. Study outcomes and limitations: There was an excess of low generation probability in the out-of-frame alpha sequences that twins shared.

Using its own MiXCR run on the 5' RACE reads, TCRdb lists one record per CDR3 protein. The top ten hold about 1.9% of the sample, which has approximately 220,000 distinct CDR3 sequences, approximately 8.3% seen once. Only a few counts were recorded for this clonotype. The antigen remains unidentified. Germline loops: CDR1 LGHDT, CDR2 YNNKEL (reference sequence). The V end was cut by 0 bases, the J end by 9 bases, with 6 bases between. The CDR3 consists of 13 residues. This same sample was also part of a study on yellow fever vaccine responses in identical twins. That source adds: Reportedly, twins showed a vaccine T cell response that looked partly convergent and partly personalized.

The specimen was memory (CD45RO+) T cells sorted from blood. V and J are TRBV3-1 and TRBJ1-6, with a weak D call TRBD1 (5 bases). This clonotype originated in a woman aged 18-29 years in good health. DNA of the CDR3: TGTGCCAGCAGCCAAGAACAGGTTTCACCCCTCCACTTT. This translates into CASSQEQVSPLHF.